These 10 T cell receptor beta chains originate from one sample sequenced in a study of monozygotic twins with inflammatory bowel disease. TCRdb re-called the 5' RACE reads and catalogs CDR3 proteins one per entry, DNA excluded. This sample's clone table lists some 160,000 distinct CDR3 sequences. The specimen was blood. Receptors originate from a human donor with ulcerative colitis or Crohn's disease, or a healthy co-twin of an affected twin (not recorded which).

CDR3 amino acids: CASSQSPGRVSYEQYF. The chain employs TRBV23-1 and TRBJ2-7; TCRdb's assignment of TRBD1 cannot be checked, as there is no DNA. TRBV23-1 is an ORF for which the function is uncertain. The CDR3 length is 16 residues.

The chain is built from TRBV6-1 and TRBJ1-1; TCRdb calls TRBD1, which cannot be checked without DNA. CDR1 is MNHNS, CDR2 SASEGT, per germline. The CDR3 totals 16 residues. CDR3 protein: CASSGGERGGIGAAFF.

The chain combines TRBV7-9 with TRBJ2-3. Germline V gives CDR1 SEHNR, CDR2 FQNEAQ (reference sequence). This CDR3 comprises 12 residues. CDR3 loop: CASSLAQATQYF.

The chain joins TRBV18 to TRBJ2-2; absent DNA, TCRdb's TRBD1 call cannot be checked. Germline CDR1 is KGHSH and CDR2 is LQKENI. The CDR3 sequence is 15 residues long. The CDR3 reads CASSYRGGRTGELFF.

The chain recombines TRBV3-1 with TRBJ2-5. The CDR3 is made up of 13 amino acids. Germline-derived CDR1 and CDR2 are LGHDT and YNNKEL (reference sequence). The CDR3 loop reads CASSQRLQETQYF.

The chain combines TRBV12-3 or TRBV12-4 with TRBJ1-3. CDR3 length: 15 amino acids. CDR3 loop: CASSLKGSSGNTIYF.

V usage is TRBV20-1 and J usage is TRBJ2-1; TCRdb's D gene call, TRBD1, goes unchecked for lack of DNA. The germline gives CDR1 DFQATT, CDR2 SNEGSKA (reference sequence). CDR3 length equals 14 residues. This chain's CDR3 is CSAKSAGDYNEQFF.

The chain recombines TRBV4-1 with TRBJ2-2. From germline, CDR1 is MGHRA and CDR2 YSYEKL. This CDR3 contains 14 residues. CDR3 sequence reads: CASSQVGDTGELFF.

The chain links TRBV4-3 to TRBJ2-6; TCRdb's D gene call, TRBD2, goes unchecked for lack of DNA. This CDR3 contains 19 residues. Germline V gene data show CDR1 as LGHNA and CDR2 as YSLEER. The CDR3 region is CASSQVVALISPGANVLTF.

The rearrangement links TRBV10-3 to TRBJ1-1; TCRdb's D gene call, TRBD1, goes unchecked for lack of DNA. CDR1 is ENHRY, CDR2 SYGVKD, per germline. The CDR3 loop spans 16 amino acids. The CDR3 loop is CAISERGGGKGTEAFF.